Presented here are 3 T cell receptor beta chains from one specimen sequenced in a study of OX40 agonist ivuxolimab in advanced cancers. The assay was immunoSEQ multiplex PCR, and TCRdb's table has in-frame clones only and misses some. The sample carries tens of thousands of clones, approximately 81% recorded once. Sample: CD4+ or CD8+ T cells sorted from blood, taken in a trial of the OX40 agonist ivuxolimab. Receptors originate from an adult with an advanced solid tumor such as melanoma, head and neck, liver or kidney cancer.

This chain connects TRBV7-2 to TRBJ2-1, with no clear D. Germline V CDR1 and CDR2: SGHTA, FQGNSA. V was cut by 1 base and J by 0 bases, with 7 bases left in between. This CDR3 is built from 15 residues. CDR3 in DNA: TGTGCCAGCAGCTTAGAGGCTACCTCCTACAATGAGCAGTTCTTC. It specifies CASSLEATSYNEQFF.

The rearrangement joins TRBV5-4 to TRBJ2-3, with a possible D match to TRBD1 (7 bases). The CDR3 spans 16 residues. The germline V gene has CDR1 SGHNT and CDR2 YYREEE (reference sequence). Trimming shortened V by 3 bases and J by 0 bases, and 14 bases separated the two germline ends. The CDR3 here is CASSSNAGQSTDTQYF. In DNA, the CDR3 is TGTGCCAGCAGCTCAAACGCGGGACAGAGCACAGATACGCAGTATTTT.

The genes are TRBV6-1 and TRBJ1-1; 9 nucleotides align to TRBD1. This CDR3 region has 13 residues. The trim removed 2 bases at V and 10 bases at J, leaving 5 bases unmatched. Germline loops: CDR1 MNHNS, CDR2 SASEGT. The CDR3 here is CASSESGTGRAFF. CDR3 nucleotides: TGTGCCAGCAGTGAATCCGGGACAGGGCGAGCTTTCTTT.